This TCR beta chain was identified in a study of identical twins. A single record per CDR3 protein comes from TCRdb applying MiXCR to the 5' RACE reads. The sample holds under 900,000 distinct CDR3 sequences, about 12% seen once. All donors were healthy Caucasians. A word on this clonotype: The antigen remains undetermined.

Broader study findings: Models predicted too little out-of-frame TCR alpha sharing in monozygotic twins. Zero-insertion analyses could be partly confounded by invariant MAIT and iNKT cells.

Germline assignment: CDR1 KGHDR and CDR2 SFDVKD. CDR3 length: 12 residues. V lost 11 bases and J lost 9; bases outside the gene matches: 8. These same records also appear under a second study, on yellow fever vaccine responses in identical twins.

This clonotype was obtained from a woman between 18 and 30 years old in good health. What was sequenced was PBMCs. The V call is TRBV24-1, the J call TRBJ2-1, with 8 bases matching TRBD1. The CDR3 region is CAISGGLGEQFF. The CDR3 DNA sequence: TGTGCCATCTCAGGGGGCTTGGGTGAGCAGTTCTTC.